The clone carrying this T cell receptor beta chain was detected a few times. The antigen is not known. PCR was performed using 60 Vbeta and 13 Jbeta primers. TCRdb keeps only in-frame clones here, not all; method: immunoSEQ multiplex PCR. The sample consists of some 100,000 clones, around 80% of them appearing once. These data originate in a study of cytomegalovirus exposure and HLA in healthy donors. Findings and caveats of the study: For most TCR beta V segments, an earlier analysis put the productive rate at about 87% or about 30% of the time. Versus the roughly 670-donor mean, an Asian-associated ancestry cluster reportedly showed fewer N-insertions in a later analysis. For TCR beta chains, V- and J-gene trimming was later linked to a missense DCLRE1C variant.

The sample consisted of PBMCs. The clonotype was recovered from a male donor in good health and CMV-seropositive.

The DNA of the CDR3 is TGTGCCTGGAGGGACAGTAGGACTGAAGCTTTCTTT. As protein: CAWRDSRTEAFF. This chain connects TRBV30 to TRBJ1-1, with a possible D match to TRBD1 (6 bases). Germline V gives CDR1 GTSNPN, CDR2 SVGIG (reference sequence). The V and J ends lost 3 bases and 5 bases respectively, with 10 bases between them. The CDR3 totals 12 residues.